These 13 T cell receptor beta chains were sequenced from one sample in a study of cytomegalovirus exposure and HLA in healthy donors. Amplification used 60 Vbeta primers and 13 Jbeta primers. Sequencing was performed with immunoSEQ multiplex PCR; in TCRdb, only in-frame clones are kept and a portion is missing. The table has around 97,000 clones, more than 75% seen once. Sequencing used PBMCs. These receptors were obtained from a woman aged 18-30 years in good health and CMV-seropositive.

The V gene is TRBV7-3, the J gene TRBJ2-7; tentatively, D is TRBD1 (6 bases). CDR3 length: 13 amino acids. V lost 5 bases to trimming and J lost 3 bases, with 11 bases between them. Germline CDR1 reads SGHTA; CDR2 reads FQGTGA. As DNA, the CDR3 is TGTGCCAGCAGCAAAGGGACAAACTACGAGCAGTACTTC. This sequence encodes CASSKGTNYEQYF.

V gene TRBV5-1 combines with J gene TRBJ1-1; 8 bases line up with TRBD1. CDR3 length: 14 amino acids. V shed 1 base, J shed 4 bases, and the junction held 3 bases outside the gene matches. The germline CDR1 and CDR2 sequences are SGHRS and YFSETQ. The CDR3 region has the DNA TGCGCCAGCAGCTTGTTCCAGGGGGCCACTGAAGCTTTCTTT. The encoded protein is CASSLFQGATEAFF.

This sequence joins TRBV9 and TRBJ1-2; a weak D match, TRBD1 (6 bases). With 3 bases removed from V and 2 bases from J, the gap between germline ends came to 14 bases. Per the germline V gene, CDR1 is SGDLS and CDR2 is YYNGEE. The CDR3 sequence is 15 residues long. This CDR3 is CASSALTTGNYGYTF. The CDR3 DNA follows: TGTGCCAGCAGCGCGCTTACTACAGGGAACTATGGCTACACCTTC. Based on the CDR3 plus reference TRBV9 and TRBJ1-2, the full variable domain is DSGVTQTPKHLITATGQRVTLRCSPRSGDLSVYWYQQSLDQGLQFLIQYYNGEERAKGNILERFSAQQFPDLHSELNLSSLELGDSALYFCASSALTTGNYGYTFGSGTRLTVV.

This chain uses TRBV7-6 with TRBJ2-7, with 8 positions matching TRBD2. The CDR3 is 16 amino acids. V shed 0 bases, J shed 1 base, and the junction held 5 bases outside the gene matches. In germline, CDR1 is SGHVS, CDR2 FNYEAQ. The CDR3 is CASSLASSSGSYEQYF. The CDR3 coding sequence is TGTGCCAGCAGCTTAGCGAGCTCTAGCGGGTCCTACGAGCAGTACTTC.

This chain links TRBV10-3 with TRBJ1-2, with a weak D call TRBD1 (6 bases). V lost 6 bases and J lost 4, with 9 bases in between. The CDR3 extends over 12 amino acids. CDR1 is ENHRY and CDR2 is SYGVKD in the germline V gene. The DNA of the CDR3 is TGTGCCATCAGCCCGACAGGCTATGGCTACACCTTC. Protein sequence: CAISPTGYGYTF.

The V gene is TRBV5-1, the J gene TRBJ2-5; D is unresolved. Judging by the DNA end, TRBJ2-7 fits better; the J call may be wrong. There are 13 residues in the CDR3. Germline-derived CDR1 and CDR2 are SGHRS and YFSETQ. CDR3 protein: CASSIPWGYEQYF. CDR3 in DNA: TGCGCCAGCAGTATCCCATGGGGCTACGAGCAGTACTTC.

This rearrangement joins TRBV25-1 to TRBJ2-7; 10 bases match TRBD2. There are 16 residues in the CDR3. Germline CDR1 reads MGHDK; CDR2 reads SYGVNS. Trimming took 6 bases from V and 3 from J; bases not matched to a gene: 11. In nucleotides, the CDR3 is TGTGCCAGCAGCCAGGGGGGACTAGCGTCAATCTACGAGCAGTACTTC. It specifies CASSQGGLASIYEQYF.

This clone was seen a single time. V and J are TRBV7-8 and TRBJ1-6; D is unresolved. This CDR3 spans 17 amino acids. Germline-derived CDR1 and CDR2 are SGHVS and FQNEAQ. V lost 5 bases and J lost 0, with 14 bases in between. CDR3 loop: CASSPNPPGSYNSPLHF. The CDR3 coding sequence is TGTGCCAGCAGCCCCAACCCCCCGGGCTCCTATAATTCACCCCTCCACTTT.

Only one count was recorded for this clone. The rearrangement uses TRBV18 and TRBJ2-1; 9 nucleotides agree with TRBD1. The CDR3 consists of 15 residues. V shed 4 bases and J 3 bases; nucleotides not matched to a gene: 4. CDR1 is KGHSH and CDR2 is LQKENI in the germline V gene. CDR3 coding DNA: TGTGCCAGCTCACAACAGGGGGCGGTCTACAATGAGCAGTTCTTC. Amino acid sequence: CASSQQGAVYNEQFF.

The gene calls are TRBV7-9 and TRBJ1-1; TRBD1 is a possible D gene (6 bases). This CDR3 has 15 amino acids. V was clipped by 2 bases and J by 7 bases, with 17 bases between them. Germline-derived CDR1 and CDR2 are SEHNR and FQNEAQ (reference sequence). CDR3 residues: CASSLQTGGLNEAFF. CDR3 coding DNA: TGTGCCAGCAGCTTACAGACAGGCGGCTTAAATGAAGCTTTCTTT.

The rearrangement links TRBV10-3 to TRBJ2-2; the match to TRBD1 covers 9 bases. Germline lookup yields CDR1 ENHRY and CDR2 SYGVKD. Trimming cost V 4 bases and J 6 bases; bases outside gene matches: 9. The CDR3 length is 16 residues. CDR3 in amino acids: CAISGTETGGSGELFF. CDR3 nucleotides: TGTGCCATCAGTGGTACAGAGACAGGGGGTTCCGGGGAGCTGTTTTTT.

A few counts support this clone. The rearrangement uses TRBV7-2 and TRBJ2-7; a possible D gene is TRBD1 (6 bases). Trimming removed 3 bases from V and 6 bases from J, with 9 bases in between. Germline V gives CDR1 SGHTA, CDR2 FQGNSA. The CDR3 loop spans 12 amino acids. The DNA of the CDR3 is TGTGCCAGCAGCTTCGGACAGACCGAGCAGTACTTC. Residues: CASSFGQTEQYF. The complete variable domain, with remaining parts taken from reference TRBV7-2 and TRBJ2-7, reads GAGVSQSPSNKVTEKGKDVELRCDPISGHTALYWYRQSLGQGLEFLIYFQGNSAPDKSGLPSDRFSAERTGGSVSTLTIQRTQQEDSAVYLCASSFGQTEQYFGPGTRLTVT.

The gene calls are TRBV2 and TRBJ2-1; TRBD2 matches at 7 bases. CDR1 and CDR2 from the germline V gene are SNHLY and FYNNEI. The CDR3 contains 17 residues. Unmatched junction bases numbered 17, after V lost 5 bases and J lost 7 bases. The CDR3 coding sequence is TGTGCCAGCAGTTCGGAATTGGGGCGGGAGTATATGAATGAGCAGTTCTTC. It specifies CASSSELGREYMNEQFF.